The 2 T cell receptor beta chains below were found in one sample sequenced in a study of response to subunit inactivated influenza vaccine. TCRdb analysed the RT-PCR reads with MiXCR anew, one entry per CDR3 protein. The sample shows 530,000 or so distinct CDR3 sequences, approximately 15% of them seen only once. Sequenced here: PBMCs from blood, sampled roughly 13 days after vaccination. The source of these receptors is a man aged 50 to 59 who received an inactivated influenza vaccine.

This chain connects TRBV4-1 to TRBJ2-2; 8 positions match TRBD1. The trim removed 1 base at V and 2 bases at J, leaving 12 bases unmatched. The CDR3 runs to 19 residues. CDR1 and CDR2 (germline): MGHRA, YSYEKL. The chain's CDR3 is CASSQGTGPLTFNTGELFF. CDR3 DNA sequence: TGCGCCAGCAGCCAAGGGACAGGGCCCCTCACTTTTAACACCGGGGAGCTGTTTTTT.

This chain uses TRBV6-1 with TRBJ2-1; 9 bases fit TRBD1. V was clipped by 5 bases and J by 2 bases; unmatched bases: 4. This CDR3 contains 15 residues. In germline, CDR1 is MNHNS, CDR2 SASEGT. CDR3: CASSMDRGAYNEQFF. For the CDR3, the DNA is TGTGCCAGCAGTATGGACAGGGGCGCCTACAATGAGCAGTTCTTC.